This TCR beta chain emerged from a study of identifying expanded T cells in peripheral blood. Healthy donors had no documented immune events, such as infections, while sampled. Study-wide results and limits: Clone count variance between two-week samples rose with total template count. Differentially abundant clones: roughly 1.2 between replicates, 15 to 17 at roughly 2 weeks, less than 20 at four.

The CDR3 consists of 16 residues. The germline CDR1 and CDR2 sequences are MNHNS and SASEGT. J gave up 2 bases and V 3 bases, and 0 bases lay outside the gene matches. TCRdb's copy holds only in-frame clones and misses some; the assay was immunoSEQ multiplex PCR. Of some 80,000 clones in the sample, about 90% were seen once. As for this clone: Its antigen remains unidentified.

The rearrangement joins TRBV6-1 to TRBJ2-5; 16 bases match TRBD2. This clonotype originated in a person aged 18 to 70 in good health. Sequencing input: blood. The chain's CDR3 is CASSEGLAGGQETQYF. CDR3 nucleotides: TGTGCCAGCAGTGAGGGACTAGCGGGGGGGCAAGAGACCCAGTACTTC.